This T cell receptor beta chain was documented in a study of T-cell memory formation after mild COVID-19. Overall study: TCR clusters largely stayed donor specific.

Study-level results: The main location of contracting CD4+ clones was CM and EM, and that of contracting CD8+ clones was EMRA. Cross-reactive memory apparently joined, as some responding clones appeared in pre-infection memory.

5'RACE with constant-segment primers yielded barcoded, UMI-tagged TCR alpha and TCR beta cDNA libraries. TCRdb independently ran MiXCR on the 5' RACE reads; one entry per CDR3 protein. The sample shows more than 400,000 distinct CDR3 sequences, 15% to 20% of them seen only once. This clonotype was found a few times. Its antigen remains unknown. CDR1 is MNHEY, CDR2 SMNVEV, per germline (reference sequence). The CDR3 runs to 13 residues. Germline trimming cut 10 bases from V and 11 bases from J; bases unmatched to any gene: 13. The chain joins TRBV27 to TRBJ2-3; TRBD2 agrees at 9 bases. Sequencing was performed on PBMCs or a T cell subset sorted from them (not recorded which). The receptor was derived from an adult woman who had mild COVID-19 (a few samples of this study predate the infection). Cell type and time point are not known. CDR3 nucleotide sequence: TGTGCCACTAGGGGGACTAGCATGTTGTGGCAGTATTTT. It codes for CATRGTSMLWQYF.